This TCR beta chain was obtained from a study of cytomegalovirus exposure and HLA in healthy donors. This CDR3 contains 15 residues. Per germline, CDR1 LNHDA and CDR2 SQIVND (reference sequence). The V end lost 9 bases, the J end lost 0 bases, and 15 bases lay between the germline ends. Amplification used 60 Vbeta primers and 13 Jbeta primers. The data were produced by immunoSEQ multiplex PCR, yet TCRdb's version contains in-frame clones alone and is incomplete. The table records 130,000 or so clones, roughly 74% of them present only once. The gene calls are TRBV19 and TRBJ1-3, with TRBD1 as a possible D gene (5 bases). The TCR was taken from a man in his forties in good health and CMV-seropositive. The sample taken for sequencing was PBMCs. The CDR3 DNA follows: TGTGCCAGCCGCCGACAGCTACTCTCTGGAAACACCATATATTTT. Its translation is CASRRQLLSGNTIYF.